This record looks at one TCR beta chain sequence and its context. Its antigen is not known. Germline-derived CDR1 and CDR2 are SQVTM and ANQGSEA. Trimming removed 4 bases from V and 0 bases from J, with 13 bases in between. There are 14 residues in the CDR3. This sample was taken from a study of beta chain features in type 1 diabetes. The entirety of the isolated RNA underwent reverse transcription, so expressed TCRB transcripts were sequenced. TCRdb's copy holds only in-frame clones and misses some; the assay was immunoSEQ multiplex PCR. Found here are about 180,000 clones, 7.5% to 8.5% of them singletons; the top ten hold under 0.55%. Study findings and constraints: Here, the possible influence of HLA type (on TCRB rearrangement) remained unresolved. Shorter TCRB CDR3s, moderately but significantly so, marked every one of the four CD4+ subsets in Type 1 diabetes patients. For type 1 diabetes patients, VDJ junctions showed fewer insertions and more deletions. Cells expressing TCR highly could be over-represented by cDNA sequencing.

The receptor's source is a man aged 18 to 30 with type 1 diabetes. The material sequenced was central memory CD4+ T cells from blood. This chain joins TRBV29-1 and TRBJ2-7, with a tentative D call TRBD1 (5 bases). As DNA, the CDR3 is TGCAGCGTTGTTAAGGGTCAGGGCTCCTACGAGCAGTACTTC. It translates to CSVVKGQGSYEQYF.